These 27 T cell receptor beta chains were sequenced from one sample in a study of blood T cell repertoires in COVID-19. Assay: immunoSEQ multiplex PCR; the TCRdb copy retains only in-frame clones and omits some. The table has a few hundred thousand clones, approximately 86% seen once; the top ten hold more than 8.5%. The sample comprised PBMCs or T cells enriched from blood (not recorded which). The origin of the receptors is a woman aged 18 to 35 who had recovered from COVID-19.

The rearrangement uses TRBV7-8 and TRBJ1-1; TRBD1 is a possible D gene (5 bases). The CDR3 extends over 12 amino acids. Per the germline V gene, CDR1 is SGHVS and CDR2 is FQNEAQ. The germline V and J ends were trimmed by 5 bases and 6 bases, with 10 bases remaining between them. CDR3 amino acids: CASSHWGAEAFF. In nucleotides, the CDR3 is TGTGCCAGCAGCCATTGGGGGGCTGAAGCTTTCTTT.

The CDR3 sequence: CASRLTGTSGIGSEQFF. CDR3 bases: TGTGCCAGCAGGCTTACCGGGACTAGCGGGATAGGAAGTGAGCAGTTCTTC. The chain employs TRBV28 and TRBJ2-1; 13 bases line up with TRBD2. The CDR3 has 17 amino acids. Germline values: CDR1 MDHEN, CDR2 SYDVKM. Trimming at V came to 6 bases and at J to 9 bases, leaving 14 bases not matched to a gene.

The chain carries TRBV5-1 and TRBJ1-2; TRBD1 matches at 9 bases. With 4 bases clipped from V and 3 bases from J, the junction kept 10 bases outside the gene matches. The CDR3 has 16 residues. Germline V gene data show CDR1 as SGHRS and CDR2 as YFSETQ. CDR3 sequence: CASSPLGTGSYYGYTF. The CDR3 DNA sequence: TGCGCCAGCAGCCCTCTTGGGACAGGGTCTTACTATGGCTACACCTTC.

The chain combines TRBV11-3 with TRBJ2-2; 7 bases match TRBD2. This CDR3 contains 17 residues. Looked up from germline, CDR1 is SGHNT and CDR2 is YENEEA. The V segment lost 1 base and the J segment 3 bases; nucleotides outside the gene matches: 8. The CDR3 reads CASSLGSGGSDTGELFF. The CDR3 DNA reads as TGTGCCAGCAGCTTAGGCTCCGGGGGGTCGGACACCGGGGAGCTGTTTTTT.

The chain couples TRBV11-2 to TRBJ2-5, with D tentatively TRBD2 (5 bases). The V and J ends lost 0 bases and 7 bases respectively, with 18 bases between them. CDR3 length equals 16 residues. CDR1 is SGHAT and CDR2 is FQNNGV in the germline V gene. The CDR3 sequence is CASSLERLAVGWTQYF. The CDR3, as DNA: TGTGCCAGCAGCTTAGAGAGGCTAGCCGTAGGGTGGACCCAGTACTTC.

The CDR3 loop is CASSVEMSGVSSGNTIYF. The CDR3, as DNA: TGTGCCAGCAGCGTAGAGATGAGCGGGGTTAGCTCTGGAAACACCATATATTTT. The chain is built from TRBV9 and TRBJ1-3; D ambiguous. Germline CDR1 is SGDLS and CDR2 is YYNGEE. V was pared by 0 bases and J by 0 bases, with 16 bases between. This CDR3 contains 18 residues.

The chain employs TRBV2 and TRBJ1-2, with 10 bases lining up with TRBD1. CDR1 SNHLY and CDR2 FYNNEI come from the germline V gene. The CDR3 spans 14 residues. V was pared by 5 bases and J by 4 bases, with 4 bases of the junction left unmatched. The CDR3, as DNA: TGTGCCAGCAGTCGGGACAGGGGATTCTATGGCTACACCTTC. It translates to CASSRDRGFYGYTF.

The rearrangement uses TRBV19 and TRBJ2-1; 10 bases line up with TRBD2. V lost 4 bases to trimming and J lost 2 bases; unmatched junction nucleotides: 2. Per germline, CDR1 LNHDA and CDR2 SQIVND (reference sequence). This CDR3 contains 15 residues. CDR3 DNA: TGTGCCAGTAGTAAGCGGGAGGGGCCCTACAATGAGCAGTTCTTC. Residues: CASSKREGPYNEQFF.

This chain connects TRBV6-5 to TRBJ2-7, with D hard to call. Trimming pared 6 bases from V and 3 bases from J, leaving 6 bases between. CDR1 MNHEY and CDR2 SVGAGI come from the germline V gene. The CDR3 runs to 11 residues. The DNA of the CDR3 is TGTGCCAGCAGCTCGTTCTACGAGCAGTACTTC. Encoded protein: CASSSFYEQYF.

The genes are TRBV18 and TRBJ1-6; D is ambiguous. Trimming shortened V by 3 bases and J by 5 bases, and 8 bases separated the two germline ends. CDR3 length: 14 amino acids. CDR1 is KGHSH, CDR2 LQKENI, per germline. The CDR3 DNA is TGTGCCAGCTCACCCAAATCGGATAATTCACCCCTCCACTTT. Its protein product is CASSPKSDNSPLHF.

For this clone: Other DNA sequences within the sample encode an identical CDR3. V gene TRBV11-3 combines with J gene TRBJ2-1; a possible D gene is TRBD2 (5 bases). This CDR3 comprises 15 residues. V was cut by 2 bases and J by 0 bases, with 8 bases left in between. Germline V gives CDR1 SGHNT, CDR2 YENEEA. CDR3 nucleotides: TGTGCCAGCAGCTTAAGCGGAAGCTCCTACAATGAGCAGTTCTTC. It is translated as CASSLSGSSYNEQFF.

This clone came up once. The genes are TRBV7-6 and TRBJ1-6; a possible D gene is TRBD1 (5 bases). The CDR3 length is 14 residues. In germline, CDR1 is SGHVS, CDR2 FNYEAQ. The V end lost 2 bases, the J end lost 7 bases, and 9 bases lay between the germline ends. The CDR3, as DNA: TGTGCCAGCAGCTTACGACAGATGAATTCACCCCTCCACTTT. Protein product: CASSLRQMNSPLHF.

V usage is TRBV28 and J usage is TRBJ2-7, with 11 positions matching TRBD1. The junction had 7 bases not matched to a gene; V was cut back by 6 bases and J by 3 bases. Germline V gene lookup returns CDR1 MDHEN and CDR2 SYDVKM. This CDR3 region has 15 residues. The CDR3, as DNA: TGTGCCAGCAGGGCGGACAGGGGGCGGTTCTACGAGCAGTACTTC. The encoded protein is CASRADRGRFYEQYF.

The genes are TRBV6-4 and TRBJ1-2; TRBD1 matches at 9 bases. Per germline, CDR1 MRHNA and CDR2 SNTAGT. Unmatched junction bases numbered 9, after V lost 3 bases and J lost 4 bases. The CDR3 is 16 residues long. The CDR3 loop reads CASSEGPQGAGYGYTF. The CDR3 region has the DNA TGTGCCAGCAGTGAAGGGCCACAGGGGGCAGGCTATGGCTACACCTTC.

As for this clone: This sample also contains other DNA sequences that code for the same CDR3. In DNA form, the CDR3 reads TGTGCCAGCTCACCGGGACTCGGGGATGGCTACACCTTC. The encoded protein is CASSPGLGDGYTF. The rearrangement joins TRBV18 to TRBJ1-2, with D possibly matching TRBD1 (5 bases). Per the germline V gene, CDR1 is KGHSH and CDR2 is LQKENI. Trimming removed 3 bases at V and 6 bases at J, with 11 bases between. The CDR3 consists of 13 residues.

The J gene is TRBJ1-1, the V gene TRBV10-3; tentatively, D is TRBD1 (6 bases). Germline CDR1 and CDR2: ENHRY and SYGVKD. Trimming stripped 2 bases from V and 7 bases from J, with 14 bases between. The CDR3 has 14 residues. The CDR3 spells CAISEQPGTYEAFF. In DNA form, the CDR3 reads TGTGCCATCAGTGAGCAACCTGGGACATATGAAGCTTTCTTT.

The rearrangement joins TRBV11-3 to TRBJ2-2; D is perhaps TRBD1 (8 bases). This CDR3 spans 16 amino acids. CDR1 SGHNT and CDR2 YENEEA come from the germline V gene. V lost 5 bases and J 6 bases, leaving 19 bases between the germline ends. The CDR3 protein is CASSPSTGDYSGELFF. CDR3 nucleotide sequence: TGTGCCAGCAGCCCGTCGACAGGGGACTATTCCGGGGAGCTGTTTTTT.

V gene TRBV30 combines with J gene TRBJ2-5, with TRBD2 matching 10 bases. Germline V gene lookup returns CDR1 GTSNPN and CDR2 SVGIG (reference sequence). The V gene end was trimmed by 1 base and the J gene end by 4 bases; junction bases not matched to a gene: 6. The CDR3 spans 15 residues. CDR3 nucleotide sequence: TGTGCCTGGAGTGAAGGTCTAGCGGGAGTAGAGACCCAGTACTTC. Translation: CAWSEGLAGVETQYF.

The chain recombines TRBV19 with TRBJ2-2, with TRBD1 matching over 7 bases. Germline values: CDR1 LNHDA, CDR2 SQIVND (reference sequence). This CDR3 is 18 amino acids long. The ends lost 6 bases at V and 4 bases at J; junction bases unmatched: 17. In DNA form, the CDR3 reads TGTGCCAGTAGCCAACCTCTGGACAGGCTGGAGGCCACCGGGGAGCTGTTTTTT. It specifies CASSQPLDRLEATGELFF.

This chain connects TRBV7-9 to TRBJ2-2; maybe TRBD1 (6 bases). Germline values: CDR1 SEHNR, CDR2 FQNEAQ (reference sequence). The length of the CDR3 is 15 residues. Trimming shortened V by 3 bases and J by 9 bases, and 17 bases separated the two germline ends. The CDR3 bases are TGTGCCAGCAGCTTGACAGGCTCTGGACCGAGGGAGCTGTTTTTT. Its protein is CASSLTGSGPRELFF.

The rearrangement joins TRBV9 to TRBJ1-2; TRBD1 matches 7 bases. Germline V gene lookup returns CDR1 SGDLS and CDR2 YYNGEE. J lost 4 bases, V lost 0 bases, and 3 bases had no gene match. This CDR3 is 14 amino acids long. CDR3 residues: CASSVGDSIYGYTF. The CDR3, as DNA: TGTGCCAGCAGCGTAGGGGACAGCATCTATGGCTACACCTTC.

The chain links TRBV28 to TRBJ1-2, with D hard to call. The CDR3 covers 12 residues. V was clipped by 7 bases and J by 5 bases, with 11 bases between them. CDR1 is MDHEN and CDR2 is SYDVKM in the germline V gene. The DNA for the CDR3 is TGTGCCAGCACTGGGTACGGGTATGGCTACACCTTC. As protein: CASTGYGYGYTF.

This sequence joins TRBV4-3 and TRBJ1-2; possible D gene TRBD1, 6 bases. CDR1 LGHNA and CDR2 YSLEER come from the germline V gene. V lost 0 bases and J 8 bases, leaving 25 bases between the germline ends. The CDR3 is 18 residues long. CDR3 region: CASSQDLSYRRGAGGYTF. For the CDR3, the DNA is TGCGCCAGCAGCCAAGATCTCTCCTACCGCCGGGGGGCAGGCGGCTACACCTTC.

The V and J genes are TRBV11-1 and TRBJ2-1; tentatively, D is TRBD1 (5 bases). The CDR3 runs 14 residues. Deletions cut 4 bases from V and 8 bases from J, with 15 bases between. Per germline, CDR1 SGHAT and CDR2 FQDESV (reference sequence). The CDR3 DNA follows: TGTGCCAGCAGCTCAGGGCCACGCCCGGATGAGCAGTTCTTC. Translated, it gives CASSSGPRPDEQFF.

V gene TRBV5-1 combines with J gene TRBJ2-1; the D is unclear. Germline V gene lookup returns CDR1 SGHRS and CDR2 YFSETQ. V lost 4 bases and J lost 0, with 11 bases in between. The CDR3 has 15 amino acids. CDR3 loop: CASSPLSSSYNEQFF. The CDR3 nucleotides read TGCGCCAGCAGCCCTCTGTCGAGCTCCTACAATGAGCAGTTCTTC.

This chain links TRBV7-9 with TRBJ2-7; TRBD1 matches at 8 bases. The CDR3 has 16 residues. The germline gives CDR1 SEHNR, CDR2 FQNEAQ (reference sequence). The J segment lost 3 bases and the V segment lost 5 bases, leaving 12 bases of the junction unmatched. The CDR3 DNA follows: TGTGCCAGCAGCCCTACGAACAGGGGGGCGCGCTACGAGCAGTACTTC. It specifies CASSPTNRGARYEQYF.

The V call is TRBV5-1, the J call TRBJ2-1; TRBD2 matches at 12 bases. The CDR3 extends over 16 amino acids. CDR1 is SGHRS and CDR2 is YFSETQ in the germline V gene. V lost 4 bases and J lost 8; bases outside the gene matches: 10. The CDR3 region is CASSVLGTSGLDEQFF. Written as DNA, the CDR3 is TGCGCCAGCAGCGTCCTGGGGACTAGCGGGCTGGATGAGCAGTTCTTC.